A single sample gave rise to the 18 T cell receptor beta chains below, sequenced in a study of Graves' ophthalmopathy and Graves' hyperthyroidism. TCR beta CDR3 amplification used RNA transcripts. An initial RT-PCR round employing HTBI primers preceded a second-round multiplex PCR. TCRdb redid the calling of the multiplex PCR reads with MiXCR, one entry per CDR3 protein. The sample lists under 350,000 distinct CDR3 sequences, around a sixth occurring once. The source material was peripheral blood. Receptor source: an adult man with Graves' ophthalmopathy.

This clonotype appeared many times. This sequence joins TRBV5-1 and TRBJ1-2, with 9 bases identical to TRBD1. CDR3 length: 15 amino acids. Germline values: CDR1 SGHRS, CDR2 YFSETQ. Trimming removed 5 bases from V and 8 bases from J; junction bases left unmatched: 13. CDR3 coding DNA: TGCGCCAGCAGACTCCGGGACAGGGTAACAAACGGCTACACCTTC. It encodes CASRLRDRVTNGYTF.

This clonotype has ten or more counts. The chain joins TRBV2 to TRBJ1-2, with TRBD1 matching over 7 bases. Trimming cost V 4 bases and J 5 bases; bases outside gene matches: 10. This CDR3 comprises 15 residues. Germline V gives CDR1 SNHLY, CDR2 FYNNEI. The CDR3 sequence is CASSVVGQSDYGYTF. DNA for the CDR3: TGTGCCAGCAGTGTCGTGGGACAGTCGGATTATGGCTACACCTTC.

About this clonotype: An end of the junction does not agree with germline; a read error may underlie this. The chain employs TRBV12-3 or TRBV12-4 and TRBJ2-7; D unresolved. The CDR3 is 14 residues long. Here the CDR3 DNA reads TGTGCCAGCAGCCCACCGAGCAGCTCCTACGAGCAGTGCTTC. Translating gives CASSPPSSSYEQCF.

This clonotype appeared many times. The chain employs TRBV7-2 and TRBJ2-7; TRBD2 agrees at 9 bases. With V trimmed by 2 bases and J by 1 base, 3 bases remained unmatched. The germline V gene encodes CDR1 SGHTA and CDR2 FQGNSA. This CDR3 has 15 amino acids. CDR3 DNA sequence: TGTGCCAGCAGCTTACTAGCGGGGACTTCCTACGAGCAGTACTTC. Translation gives CASSLLAGTSYEQYF.

This clonotype showed up many times. V is TRBV9 and J is TRBJ2-5; 13 bases are a match to TRBD2. With 3 bases clipped from V and 9 bases from J, the junction kept 5 bases outside the gene matches. The CDR3 spans 14 residues. Germline V gene data show CDR1 as SGDLS and CDR2 as YYNGEE. The CDR3 here is CASSAGLAGVPQYF. CDR3 bases: TGTGCCAGCAGCGCCGGACTAGCGGGAGTCCCCCAGTACTTC. The entire variable domain, with the rest obtained from reference TRBV9 and TRBJ2-5, is as follows: DSGVTQTPKHLITATGQRVTLRCSPRSGDLSVYWYQQSLDQGLQFLIQYYNGEERAKGNILERFSAQQFPDLHSELNLSSLELGDSALYFCASSAGLAGVPQYFGPGTRLLVL.

There are many counts of this clonotype. CDR3 coding DNA: TGCAGTGCTAGAGAATTCGGGACAGGGACGGGGGAGACCCAGTACTTC. The encoded protein is CSAREFGTGTGETQYF. This chain joins TRBV20-1 and TRBJ2-5, with 9 bases aligning to TRBD1. The ends lost 0 bases at V and 5 bases at J; junction bases unmatched: 10. This CDR3 has 16 residues. The germline gives CDR1 DFQATT, CDR2 SNEGSKA (reference sequence).

This clonotype has ten or more counts. This rearrangement joins TRBV27 to TRBJ2-2; 8 nucleotides agree with TRBD2. V was pared by 5 bases and J by 0 bases, with 5 bases of the junction left unmatched. Germline lookup yields CDR1 MNHEY and CDR2 SMNVEV (reference sequence). The CDR3 sequence is 16 residues long. Here the CDR3 reads CASSPNSGANTGELFF. The CDR3 DNA reads TGTGCCAGCAGTCCTAATAGCGGGGCGAACACCGGGGAGCTGTTTTTT.

This clonotype was seen at least ten times. The J gene is TRBJ1-5, the V gene TRBV30; possibly TRBD1 for D (6 bases). CDR3 length equals 14 residues. Germline assignment: CDR1 GTSNPN and CDR2 SVGIG (reference sequence). Trimming left V 1 base short and J 3 bases short, with 10 bases between. The DNA for the CDR3 is TGTGCCTGGAGTGCGGGGGCGACCAATCAGCCCCAGCATTTT. As protein: CAWSAGATNQPQHF.

The rearrangement joins TRBV9 to TRBJ2-7; 10 bases map to TRBD1. Germline lookup yields CDR1 SGDLS and CDR2 YYNGEE. The junction had 7 bases not matched to a gene; V was cut back by 4 bases and J by 6 bases. The CDR3 has 14 residues. The CDR3 here is CASSPGTGELEQYF. The DNA of the CDR3 is TGTGCCAGCAGCCCCGGGACAGGGGAACTCGAGCAGTACTTC.

This clonotype was detected ten times or more. This rearrangement joins TRBV6-2 or TRBV6-3 to TRBJ1-5; D is unclear. The ends were cut back, 2 bases at V and 4 bases at J, with 9 bases in the middle. This CDR3 region has 14 residues. Germline assignment: CDR1 MNHEY and CDR2 SVGEGT. The CDR3 DNA sequence: TGTGCCAGCAGTTACGAGGGTTTTAATCAGCCCCAGCATTTT. It encodes CASSYEGFNQPQHF.

This clonotype was counted many times. V and J are TRBV6-2 or TRBV6-3 and TRBJ2-5; the D gene is possibly TRBD2 (5 bases). Looked up from germline, CDR1 is MNHEY and CDR2 is SVGEGT. With 2 bases removed from V and 1 base from J, the gap between germline ends came to 8 bases. CDR3 length: 14 amino acids. CDR3 bases: TGTGCCAGCAGTTACGGCGGAGGCCAAGAGACCCAGTACTTC. Translation gives CASSYGGGQETQYF.

In this sample, this clonotype turned up a few times. This chain links TRBV5-6 with TRBJ1-1; maybe TRBD1 (6 bases). There are 14 residues in the CDR3. CDR1 and CDR2 (germline): SGHDT, YYEEEE. The V end was cut by 4 bases, the J end by 1 base, with 11 bases between. The CDR3 nucleotides are TGTGCCAGCAGCGGACTGGACAGGAACACTGAAGCTTTCTTT. This gives the protein CASSGLDRNTEAFF.

This clonotype was recorded many times. J is TRBJ1-3 and V is TRBV5-1; 7 bases are a match to TRBD1. The V gene end was trimmed by 4 bases and the J gene end by 0 bases; junction bases not matched to a gene: 7. This CDR3 comprises 16 residues. Germline CDR1 and CDR2: SGHRS and YFSETQ. Written as DNA, the CDR3 is TGCGCCAGCAGCGAGGGCAGGGGGTACTCTGGAAACACCATATATTTT. It encodes CASSEGRGYSGNTIYF.

This clonotype was counted ten times or more. The chain links TRBV6-1 to TRBJ1-1; no definite D call. Trimming cost V 4 bases and J 6 bases, with 9 bases left between them. This CDR3 contains 12 residues. Germline values: CDR1 MNHNS, CDR2 SASEGT. The CDR3 coding sequence is TGTGCCAGCAGTGCCCGCGGGGCTGAAGCTTTCTTT. It encodes CASSARGAEAFF.

This clonotype has ten or more counts. The chain uses TRBV9 and TRBJ2-7; 8 nucleotides line up with TRBD2. CDR3 length: 14 amino acids. The V gene end was trimmed by 4 bases and the J gene end by 4 bases; junction bases not matched to a gene: 7. Per germline, CDR1 SGDLS and CDR2 YYNGEE. The CDR3 DNA reads as TGTGCCAGCAGCCCTAGAGCGGGGGATTACGAGCAGTACTTC. Translated, it gives CASSPRAGDYEQYF.

This clonotype was counted many times. This chain uses TRBV28 with TRBJ2-4; a possible D gene is TRBD1 (5 bases). The CDR3 covers 15 residues. Per germline, CDR1 MDHEN and CDR2 SYDVKM. The V and J ends lost 8 bases and 0 bases respectively, with 14 bases between them. The CDR3 protein is CASLPRQLAKNIQYF. CDR3 in DNA: TGTGCCAGCCTCCCCCGACAGTTAGCCAAAAACATTCAGTACTTC.

The sample holds many counts of this clonotype. V is TRBV6-5 and J is TRBJ2-7, with a weak D call TRBD1 (6 bases). Germline CDR1 and CDR2: MNHEY and SVGAGI. This CDR3 has 14 amino acids. Trimming cost V 2 bases and J 0 bases, with 8 bases left between them. CDR3 region: CASSYGDTSYEQYF. CDR3 nucleotide sequence: TGTGCCAGCAGTTACGGGGACACCTCCTACGAGCAGTACTTC.

This chain uses TRBV18 with TRBJ2-7; 12 positions match TRBD2. CDR3 length equals 16 residues. Trimming cost V 6 bases and J 6 bases; bases outside gene matches: 12. Germline V gene data show CDR1 as KGHSH and CDR2 as LQKENI. The CDR3 DNA follows: TGTGCCAGCTCCCTGCTAGCGGGAGGGAGTACGGGCGAGCAGTACTTC. It codes for CASSLLAGGSTGEQYF.